This T cell receptor (beta chain) originates from a study of PD-1 blockade in classical Hodgkin lymphoma. Across the whole study: Patients had nivolumab dosed at 3 mg/kg, delivered intravenously every 2 weeks.

This clone was seen only once. Each patient experienced a relapse that followed autologous stem cell transplantation, and brentuximab vedotin exposure varied. Best responses fell into complete response, partial response or progressive disease. The protocol was immunoSEQ multiplex PCR, while the TCRdb copy is restricted to in-frame clones and leaves out a portion. The sample has 60,000 to 75,000 clones; 90% are singletons. V lost 2 bases and J lost 7; bases outside the gene matches: 5. Per the germline V gene, CDR1 is SGHRS and CDR2 is YFSETQ. CDR3 length: 15 residues. The chain has TRBV5-1 and TRBJ2-1; TRBD2 aligns across 11 bases. The sample was peripheral blood mononuclear cells (PBMCs), taken at baseline. This receptor was obtained from a human donor with classical Hodgkin lymphoma. The CDR3 DNA reads as TGCGCCAGCAGCTTACTAGCGGGAGTGGGGAATGAGCAGTTCTTC. Translation gives CASSLLAGVGNEQFF.